The TCR beta chain under discussion was sequenced for a study of T cell repertoires in cytomegalovirus infection. Study context: Indicated by public TCR beta signatures were CMV infection and matching HLA type. Findings and caveats of the study: Ex vivo, HLA-C-restricted CMV-specific TCR beta clonotypes prevailed over the rest of the response. Using cumulative public TCR beta family frequency, the authors identified those who carried CMV together with the relevant HLA.

MiXCR was run by TCRdb on the reads, yielding one entry per CDR3 protein. The sample has roughly 500,000 distinct CDR3 sequences; 11% are singletons. In germline, CDR1 is KGHDR, CDR2 SFDVKD. V was pared by 2 bases and J by 1 base, with 14 bases between. The CDR3 covers 17 residues. As for this clonotype: Its antigen is still unknown.

This sequence originates from a human donor in good health (CMV status not recorded). Some clones in this sample may be carry-over from other donors' samples. The sequenced material came from PBMCs. V is TRBV24-1 and J is TRBJ2-1, with a possible D match to TRBD2 (6 bases). CDR3 sequence: CATSDSSDPRSYNEQFF. CDR3 nucleotides: TGTGCCACCAGTGATTCTAGCGACCCTCGGTCCTACAATGAGCAGTTCTTC.